A selection of T cell receptor beta chains follows, all from one sample in a study of cytomegalovirus exposure and HLA in healthy donors. Profiled with immunoSEQ multiplex PCR; TCRdb holds only in-frame clones, not every one. The sample contains around 100,000 clones, approximately 79% of which appear only once. The specimen sequenced was PBMCs. The source of these receptors is a man aged 55-75 years in good health and CMV-seropositive. Both conserved end residues are trimmed from each CDR3.

J | V | CDR3
TRBJ1-1 | TRBV2 | ASSETDRRAF
TRBJ2-3 | TRBV27 | ASSLWAYTDTQY
TRBJ1-3 | TRBV9 | ASSVATGLGGNTIY
TRBJ2-2 | TRBV4-3 | ASSQGGTTYTGELF
TRBJ2-1 | TRBV7-2 | ASSSGTYNEQF
TRBJ1-1 | TRBV19 | ASMRTGGNTEAF
TRBJ2-7 | TRBV7-2 | ASSFADRAYEQY
TRBJ2-2 | TRBV5-1 | ASSPLRMNTGELF
TRBJ2-7 | TRBV6-5 | ASSQDRGELGEQY
TRBJ1-5 | TRBV30 | ALGTGIYQSQH
TRBJ2-1 | TRBV19 | ASRAAASGGRNYNEQF
TRBJ2-1 | TRBV4-3 | ASSQERATGGYNEQF
TRBJ2-1 | TRBV5-1 | ASSRQGRNEQF
TRBJ1-2 | TRBV27 | ASSFRDRANYGYT
TRBJ1-1 | TRBV5-4 | ASSPFWIAQNTEAF
TRBJ2-1 | TRBV5-1 | ASSSIAGGSHNEQF